This T cell receptor (beta chain) appears in the sequencing data of a study of blood T cell repertoires in COVID-19. Whole-study context: There were acute and convalescent COVID-19 samples, and they came from the United States, Italy and Spain.

The repertoire was sequenced with immunoSEQ multiplex PCR; TCRdb's copy has only in-frame clones and lacks some. This repertoire shows 55,000 to 80,000 clones, 74% found once; its top ten account for 28%. CDR3 length equals 17 residues. J gave up 5 bases and V 1 base, and 7 bases lay outside the gene matches. CDR1 SGHTA and CDR2 FQGNSA come from the germline V gene. The TCR was taken from a woman aged 80 or over with acute or convalescent COVID-19. This chain links TRBV7-2 with TRBJ1-4, with 10 bases fitting TRBD1. Sequencing was performed on peripheral blood. CDR3 nucleotides: TGTGCCAGCAGCTTAGTGATCGGGGGACAGGGGAATGAAAAACTGTTTTTT. Its translation is CASSLVIGGQGNEKLFF.